The 24 T cell receptor beta chains in this list originate from one sample, sequenced in a study of identical twins. MiXCR was run by TCRdb on the 5' RACE reads, yielding one entry per CDR3 protein. The sample has around 340,000 distinct CDR3 sequences, 9% to 15% seen once; the top ten hold roughly 7.8%. These data were also filed under a second study, of yellow fever vaccine responses in identical twins.

The sequenced material came from CD8+ T cells sorted from blood. These receptors all stem from a woman between 18 and 29 years old in good health.

This chain uses TRBV24-1 with TRBJ2-1, with D perhaps matching TRBD1 (5 bases). The CDR3 length is 16 residues. From germline, CDR1 is KGHDR and CDR2 SFDVKD. V gave up 5 bases and J gave up 7 bases, with 20 bases separating them. The CDR3 DNA reads TGTGCCACCAGTGGTCCGGTACAGGTAATAGGTAATGAGCAGTTCTTC. As protein: CATSGPVQVIGNEQFF.

The J gene is TRBJ1-5, the V gene TRBV9; D is ambiguous. The CDR3 has 14 amino acids. CDR1 is SGDLS and CDR2 is YYNGEE in the germline V gene. V lost 0 bases and J lost 4, with 8 bases in between. CDR3: CASSVGGGNQPQHF. CDR3 coding DNA: TGTGCCAGCAGCGTAGGTGGTGGAAATCAGCCCCAGCATTTT.

V is TRBV28 and J is TRBJ2-5; D is possibly TRBD1 or TRBD2 (6 bases each). V lost 5 bases and J lost 0, with 16 bases in between. The CDR3 sequence is 16 residues long. CDR1 and CDR2 from the germline V gene are MDHEN and SYDVKM. The CDR3 DNA sequence: TGTGCCAGCAGTATCGCGGGACACACGAACCAAGAGACCCAGTACTTC. Protein: CASSIAGHTNQETQYF. Based on the CDR3 plus reference TRBV28 and TRBJ2-5, the full variable domain is DVKVTQSSRYLVKRTGEKVFLECVQDMDHENMFWYRQDPGLGLRLIYFSYDVKMKEKGDIPEGYSVSREKKERFSLILESASTNQTSMYLCASSIAGHTNQETQYFGPGTRLLVL.

This clonotype came up a few times. The genes are TRBV20-1 and TRBJ1-1; the D is unclear. V was trimmed by 3 bases and J by 1 base, leaving 9 bases between them. CDR3 length: 13 amino acids. Germline loops: CDR1 DFQATT, CDR2 SNEGSKA (reference sequence). The CDR3 DNA follows: TGCAGTGCTAGCGACGCTACGAACACTGAAGCTTTCTTT. Translated, it gives CSASDATNTEAFF.

J is TRBJ2-5 and V is TRBV7-9, with a tentative D call TRBD1 (6 bases). The germline CDR1 and CDR2 sequences are SEHNR and FQNEAQ (reference sequence). Trimming pared 3 bases from V and 4 bases from J, leaving 15 bases between. This CDR3 region has 15 residues. The CDR3 spells CASSFLQGRGETQYF. The DNA of the CDR3 is TGTGCCAGCAGCTTTCTACAGGGAAGGGGAGAGACCCAGTACTTC.

The chain carries TRBV4-2 and TRBJ2-7; unclear D gene. Germline CDR1 LGHNA, CDR2 YNFKEQ. The length of the CDR3 is 13 residues. The CDR3 sequence: CAISHGLLCEQYV. Written as DNA, the CDR3 is TGTGCCATCAGCCACGGGCTGCTCTGCGAGCAGTACGTC.

Comment on this clonotype: It may be a read error: a sequence one base away is much more abundant. The genes are TRBV3-1 and TRBJ2-6; no definite D call. The CDR3 runs to 17 residues. From germline, CDR1 is LGHDT and CDR2 YNNKEL (reference sequence). CDR3 DNA: TGTGCCACCAGCCTAACAGCTGTGTTCTCTGGGGCCAACGTCCTGACTTTC. This encodes CATSLTAVFSGANVLTF.

There are a few counts of this clonotype. This chain links TRBV27 with TRBJ2-1, with 12 bases lining up with TRBD2. Unmatched junction bases numbered 6, after V lost 3 bases and J lost 9 bases. CDR1 MNHEY and CDR2 SMNVEV come from the germline V gene (reference sequence). CDR3 length equals 15 residues. CDR3 DNA: TGTGCCAGCAGTTTTTGGACTAGCGGGGTATCTGAGCAGTTCTTC. Translating it yields CASSFWTSGVSEQFF.

The chain uses TRBV15 and TRBJ2-1; 10 nucleotides line up with TRBD1. V shed 5 bases, J shed 2 bases, and the junction held 6 bases outside the gene matches. The CDR3 totals 16 residues. In germline, CDR1 is LNHNV, CDR2 YYDKDF (reference sequence). CDR3 in amino acids: CATSEAGTGAYNEQFF. In DNA form, the CDR3 reads TGTGCCACCAGCGAAGCCGGGACAGGGGCCTACAATGAGCAGTTCTTC.

This clonotype was seen more than once but under ten times. V gene TRBV6-5 combines with J gene TRBJ1-1, with D hard to call. The V gene lost 0 bases and the J gene lost 0 bases, with 11 bases spanning the gap. The germline V gene encodes CDR1 MNHEY and CDR2 SVGAGI. This CDR3 is 16 amino acids long. The CDR3 protein is CASSYSRAVMNTEAFF. The CDR3 bases are TGTGCCAGCAGTTACTCGCGGGCGGTGATGAACACTGAAGCTTTCTTT.

This clonotype has only a few counts. CDR3 in amino acids: CASSFQGEVAEAFF. CDR3 in DNA: TGTGCCAGCAGTTTTCAGGGGGAGGTTGCTGAAGCTTTCTTT. The V and J genes are TRBV28 and TRBJ1-1; TRBD1 matches 7 bases. Germline V lookup: CDR1 MDHEN, CDR2 SYDVKM. The CDR3 totals 14 residues. The ends lost 3 bases at V and 6 bases at J; junction bases unmatched: 7.

This clonotype was seen at least ten times. The chain recombines TRBV12-3 or TRBV12-4 with TRBJ2-1, with a tentative D call TRBD1 (5 bases). CDR3 length: 13 amino acids. V was shortened by 4 bases and J by 4 bases, with 8 bases between the two germline ends. The CDR3, as DNA: TGTGCCAGCAGTTCCACAGGTTACAATGAGCAGTTCTTC. Translated, it gives CASSSTGYNEQFF.

A few counts support this clonotype. The rearrangement uses TRBV15 and TRBJ2-1; 11 nucleotides match TRBD2. After removal of 4 bases from V and 6 bases from J, the junction contained 5 bases not matched to a gene. Per germline, CDR1 LNHNV and CDR2 YYDKDF (reference sequence). The length of the CDR3 is 15 residues. CDR3 DNA: TGTGCCACCAGCATAGCGGGGGGGCTTAGCAATGAGCAGTTCTTC. Its translation is CATSIAGGLSNEQFF. Full variable domain (outside the CDR3, taken from reference TRBV15 and TRBJ2-1): DAMVIQNPRYQVTQFGKPVTLSCSQTLNHNVMYWYQQKSSQAPKLLFHYYDKDFNNEADTPDNFQSRRPNTSFCFLDIRSPGLGDTAMYLCATSIAGGLSNEQFFGPGTRLTVL.

This clonotype showed up just a few times. This chain connects TRBV24-1 to TRBJ2-5, with TRBD1 matching over 7 bases. V shed 9 bases and J 2 bases; nucleotides not matched to a gene: 11. Germline V gene lookup returns CDR1 KGHDR and CDR2 SFDVKD. The CDR3 loop spans 15 amino acids. CDR3 in amino acids: CATGSTGAAQETQYF. CDR3 in DNA: TGTGCCACCGGAAGTACAGGGGCAGCGCAAGAGACCCAGTACTTC.

In its sample, this clonotype was seen a few times. This sequence joins TRBV28 and TRBJ1-1; D is undetermined. The CDR3 loop spans 15 amino acids. Germline CDR1 and CDR2: MDHEN and SYDVKM. Deletions cut 3 bases from V and 1 base from J, with 12 bases between. The CDR3 loop is CASSFNRRKNTEAFF. The DNA of the CDR3 is TGTGCCAGCAGTTTCAATCGACGGAAGAACACTGAAGCTTTCTTT. The complete variable domain, with remaining parts taken from reference TRBV28 and TRBJ1-1, reads DVKVTQSSRYLVKRTGEKVFLECVQDMDHENMFWYRQDPGLGLRLIYFSYDVKMKEKGDIPEGYSVSREKKERFSLILESASTNQTSMYLCASSFNRRKNTEAFFGQGTRLTVV.

This clonotype was counted many times. This rearrangement joins TRBV12-3 or TRBV12-4 to TRBJ2-1, with D possibly matching TRBD2 (7 bases). Trimming stripped 3 bases from V and 7 bases from J, with 16 bases between. The CDR3 has 15 amino acids. DNA of the CDR3: TGTGCCAGCAGTTTTGGTGGGGGGGCCCAGAATGAGCAGTTCTTC. Amino acid sequence: CASSFGGGAQNEQFF.

This clonotype was counted at least ten times. This chain links TRBV12-3 or TRBV12-4 with TRBJ2-3, with 8 bases aligning to TRBD2. The junction had 10 bases not matched to a gene; V was cut back by 4 bases and J by 4 bases. CDR3 length equals 16 residues. The CDR3 region has the DNA TGTGCCAGCAGTTCCCCGGCCCGGGAGGGGTCAGATACGCAGTATTTT. Translation: CASSSPAREGSDTQYF.

This clonotype was detected a few times. The gene calls are TRBV3-1 and TRBJ1-1; weak D call: TRBD1 (6 bases). The CDR3 totals 14 residues. The V and J ends lost 0 bases and 4 bases respectively, with 9 bases between them. In germline, CDR1 is LGHDT, CDR2 YNNKEL (reference sequence). The CDR3 reads CASSQDPGVTEAFF. The DNA for the CDR3 is TGTGCCAGCAGCCAAGATCCAGGGGTCACTGAAGCTTTCTTT.

About this clonotype: A read error may account for a junction end that differs from germline. The chain carries TRBV4-1 and TRBJ2-3; D is perhaps TRBD1 (5 bases). Germline assignment: CDR1 MGHRA and CDR2 YSYEKL. The CDR3 is 12 amino acids. CDR3: CASSQMTETQYF. CDR3 DNA sequence: TGCGCCAGCAGCCAGATGACAGAAACGCAGTATTTT.

This clonotype was seen more than once but under ten times. This chain joins TRBV5-5 and TRBJ1-2, with D unclear. Per germline, CDR1 SGHKS and CDR2 YYEKEE (reference sequence). This CDR3 has 16 residues. With 4 bases removed from V and 5 bases from J, the gap between germline ends came to 21 bases. CDR3 in amino acids: CASSIPSTRLSYGYTF. In nucleotides, the CDR3 is TGTGCCAGCAGCATACCTTCTACACGGCTGTCGTATGGCTACACCTTC.

This clonotype was detected ten times or more. The chain recombines TRBV5-1 with TRBJ2-1, with 11 nucleotides matching TRBD1. CDR1 SGHRS and CDR2 YFSETQ come from the germline V gene. Losses at the gene ends were 3 bases for V and 0 bases for J; bases not matched to a gene: 5. The CDR3 is made up of 17 amino acids. CDR3 bases: TGCGCCAGCAGCTGGGACAGGGGGGGACTCTCCTACAATGAGCAGTTCTTC. Its translation is CASSWDRGGLSYNEQFF.

The J gene is TRBJ2-1, the V gene TRBV28, with 7 bases that match TRBD2. Per germline, CDR1 MDHEN and CDR2 SYDVKM. The CDR3 runs to 19 residues. V shed 3 bases, J shed 0 bases, and the junction held 14 bases outside the gene matches. The CDR3 region is CASSFLAGSAWSSYNEQFF. In DNA form, the CDR3 reads TGTGCCAGCAGTTTTTTAGCGGGTTCGGCCTGGAGCTCCTACAATGAGCAGTTCTTC.

V is TRBV6-1 and J is TRBJ2-3, with D possibly being TRBD2 (5 bases). Looked up from germline, CDR1 is MNHNS and CDR2 is SASEGT. Trimming pared 6 bases from V and 3 bases from J, leaving 16 bases between. This CDR3 spans 15 amino acids. Written as DNA, the CDR3 is TGTGCCAGCAGCCAAGGAGGTTGGGTTACAGATACGCAGTATTTT. Translated: CASSQGGWVTDTQYF.

There are many counts of this clonotype. This sequence joins TRBV24-1 and TRBJ2-5, with TRBD2 matching over 10 bases. The CDR3 has 16 amino acids. V trimming: 4 bases; J trimming: 4 bases; junction bases outside the gene matches: 8. CDR1 and CDR2 (germline): KGHDR, SFDVKD. The CDR3 is CATSEFSSGRGETQYF. In DNA form, the CDR3 reads TGTGCCACCAGTGAATTTTCTAGCGGGAGAGGAGAGACCCAGTACTTC.